This T cell receptor (beta chain) was sequenced in a study of T cells after yellow fever vaccination. In TCRdb, the 5' RACE reads were re-called with MiXCR into one record per CDR3 protein. The profile shows about 220,000 distinct CDR3 sequences, roughly 6.3% of them singletons. This clonotype was found many times. One end of the junction fails to match germline, which may point to a read error. Germline CDR1 is GTSNPN and CDR2 is SVGIG (reference sequence). This CDR3 is built from 12 residues. The receptor was derived from a man between 25 and 39 years old who received the YFV17D yellow fever vaccine. The sequenced sample was CD4+ T cells sorted from PBMCs, obtained on the day of the yellow fever booster vaccination. The rearrangement joins TRBV30 to TRBJ2-7; TRBD2 is a possible D gene (6 bases). The CDR3 protein is CAWSVLDGRLSF. The CDR3 DNA sequence: TGTGCCTGGAGTGTACTTGACGGGAGACTTAGCTTC.